These T cell receptor beta chains were read from a single sample in a study of spatial heterogeneity in lung cancer. TCRdb ran MiXCR on the 5' RACE reads and lists one entry per CDR3 protein. The table includes under 14,000 distinct CDR3 sequences, around 22% detected once. This material consisted of PBMCs, taken at surgery. These receptor sequences come from a female donor with early-stage non-small cell lung cancer. CDR3s include the opening cysteine and the closing phenylalanine or tryptophan. D genes are given only for firm matches. Where a row states a size, it is once, few, many or the class of an expanded clone; other rows omit it.

d_call	clone_size	v_call	j_call	cdr3_nt	cdr3_aa
TRBD2	medium-sized	TRBV5-1	TRBJ2-3	TGCGCCAGCAGCGCAACACTAGCGGGAACAGATACGCAGTATTTT	CASSATLAGTDTQYF
NA	NA	TRBV11-2	TRBJ1-1	TGTGCCAGCAGCAGTGGGCTAATGAACACTGAAGCTTTCTTT	CASSSGLMNTEAFF
NA	few	TRBV20-1	TRBJ2-5	TGCAGTGCTAGAGATCGGGTGAGGGAGACCCAGTACTTC	CSARDRVRETQYF
NA	medium-sized	TRBV29-1	TRBJ2-7	TGCAGCGTTGAAGGTGAACGTTTAAGCGAGCAGTACTTC	CSVEGERLSEQYF
NA	NA	TRBV5-1	TRBJ2-3	TGCGCCAGCAGGCGGAGCGCCACAGATACGCAGTATTTT	CASRRSATDTQYF
TRBD2	few	TRBV11-2	TRBJ2-3	TGTGCCAGCACCGGAGGGACTAGCGGGTTGGTTACGCAGTATTTT	CASTGGTSGLVTQYF
NA	few	TRBV21-1	TRBJ2-7	TGTGCCAGCAGCACGTTAAGGTTATTCCCAAGCCCCCCGGGACAGAGGATTTCCTACGAGCAGTACTTC	CASSTLRLFPSPPGQRISYEQYF
TRBD2	large	TRBV28	TRBJ2-1	TGTGCCAGCAGTTTTAGGCTGGAACTAGCGGGAGGCAACAATGAGCAGTTCTTC	CASSFRLELAGGNNEQFF
TRBD1	NA	TRBV6-2/TRBV6-3	TRBJ1-2	TGTGCCAGCAGTTACCCAACAGGGGTTTTACGCTATGGCTACACCTTC	CASSYPTGVLRYGYTF
NA	many	TRBV28	TRBJ1-3	TGTGCCAGCAGCTTCCAGGGCAGCTCTGGAAACACCATATATTTT	CASSFQGSSGNTIYF
NA	few	TRBV13	TRBJ2-3	TGTGCCAGCAGCTTAGGACTGAAAGGAAATACGCAGTATTTT	CASSLGLKGNTQYF
TRBD2	NA	TRBV18	TRBJ2-2	TGTGCCAGCTCACCCCTTGCGGGAGAGGGGAACACCGGGGAGCTGTTTTTT	CASSPLAGEGNTGELFF
NA	few	TRBV29-1	TRBJ2-1	TGCAGCGTTGGCCTAGACCTTTACAATGAGCAGTTCTTC	CSVGLDLYNEQFF
TRBD1	NA	TRBV4-2	TRBJ2-5	TGTGCCAGCAGCCAACGCGTTGGGGACAGGGGATCTTATTTACAAGAGACCCAGTACTTC	CASSQRVGDRGSYLQETQYF
NA	few	TRBV7-2	TRBJ2-3	TGTGCCAGCAGCTTAGTACTAGCAGCTAGCACAGATACGCAGTATTTT	CASSLVLAASTDTQYF
NA	NA	TRBV20-1	TRBJ2-1	TGCAGTGCTAGTGGGACCGGCGGATGGGGCAATGAGCAGTTCTTC	CSASGTGGWGNEQFF
NA	NA	TRBV10-3	TRBJ2-1	TGTGCCATCAGTGGGGGGTATCCTTACAATGAGCAGTTCTTC	CAISGGYPYNEQFF
TRBD1	medium-sized	TRBV19	TRBJ2-3	TGTGCCAGCTCTGACAGGGGGACGGATACGCAGTATTTT	CASSDRGTDTQYF
TRBD2	medium-sized	TRBV13	TRBJ2-1	TGTGCCAGCAGCTTTCCGACTAGCGGGACGGGCAATGAGCAGTTCTTC	CASSFPTSGTGNEQFF
NA	NA	TRBV10-3	TRBJ1-2	TGTGCCATCAGTGGAGAGGGGAGCGGAGGCTACACCTTC	CAISGEGSGGYTF
NA	many	TRBV28	TRBJ2-1	TGTGCCAGCAGTAAACCCCGCCGGTCCAATGAGCAGTTCTTC	CASSKPRRSNEQFF
TRBD1	few	TRBV20-1	TRBJ2-2	TGCAGTGCTAGAGAGGACAGGGACACCGGGGAGCTGTTTTTT	CSAREDRDTGELFF
TRBD2	NA	TRBV7-2	TRBJ2-3	TGTGCCAGCAGCTTAATGGTATTTAGCGGGAGAGCCAGGGGGCAGTATTTT	CASSLMVFSGRARGQYF
NA	medium-sized	TRBV3-1	TRBJ1-1	TGTGCCAGCAGCCCGCCCCCGGGGGGGCAGACTGAAGCTTTCTTT	CASSPPPGGQTEAFF
TRBD2	NA	TRBV5-1	TRBJ2-7	TGCGCCAGCAGCCCCGTCCCCGAGACTAGCGGGAGCTACGAGCAGTACTTC	CASSPVPETSGSYEQYF
NA	NA	TRBV7-2	TRBJ2-1	TGTGCCAGCAGCACTTTGGGAGGAGAGCAGTTCTTC	CASSTLGGEQFF
TRBD2	few	TRBV5-1	TRBJ2-3	TGCGCCAGCAGCCCGAGACTAGCGGGAGGGCCCGATACGCAGTATTTT	CASSPRLAGGPDTQYF
NA	medium-sized	TRBV11-2	TRBJ2-5	TGTGCCAGCAGCAAAGCCCCAGAGGCCCAGTACTTC	CASSKAPEAQYF
TRBD1	many	TRBV5-1	TRBJ1-1	TGCGCCAGCAACCAAATTAGACAGGGTAACACTGAAGCTTTCTTT	CASNQIRQGNTEAFF
NA	medium-sized	TRBV18	TRBJ1-5	TGTGCCAGCTCACCGGAGAGCAATCAGCCCCAGCATTTT	CASSPESNQPQHF
NA	few	TRBV4-3	TRBJ1-5	TGCGCCAGCAGCCAAGTTGGAGGGATGGGGCAGCCCCAGCATTTT	CASSQVGGMGQPQHF
NA	medium-sized	TRBV7-9	TRBJ1-1	TGTGCCAGCAGGTTGGGCGCGAACACTGAAGCTTTCTTT	CASRLGANTEAFF
TRBD1	few	TRBV27	TRBJ1-2	TGTGCCAGCAGACCCTATGGAGGGGGCGACTATGGCTACACCTTC	CASRPYGGGDYGYTF
NA	NA	TRBV24-1	TRBJ2-1	TGTGCCACCAGTGACCCGTACAATGAGCAGTTCTTC	CATSDPYNEQFF
NA	medium-sized	TRBV10-1	TRBJ2-7	TGCGCCAGCAGTGAGGCCTCCCCCTACGAGCAGTACTTC	CASSEASPYEQYF
NA	few	TRBV7-2	TRBJ2-7	TGTGCCAGCAGCCCGACCTCCGGGACGCCCGCCTACGAGCAGTACTTC	CASSPTSGTPAYEQYF
NA	medium-sized	TRBV11-2	TRBJ2-7	TGTGCCAGCAGCAACGGTGGGGACGAGCAGTACTTC	CASSNGGDEQYF
NA	few	TRBV3-2	TRBJ2-5	TGTGCCAGCAGCCACGATCAAGAGACCCAGTACTTC	CASSHDQETQYF
NA	few	TRBV4-2	TRBJ2-2	TGTGCCAGCAGCCAAGGGGCCGGTAACAACGCCGGGGAGCTGTTTTTT	CASSQGAGNNAGELFF
NA	medium-sized	TRBV6-2/TRBV6-3	TRBJ1-5	TGTGCCAGCAGTACCGACACTGAAAATCAGCCCCAGCATTTT	CASSTDTENQPQHF
NA	large	TRBV29-1	TRBJ2-7	TGCAGCGTTGGACGTTGGGGCAGGGTGCCATCCTACGAGCAGTACTTC	CSVGRWGRVPSYEQYF
NA	NA	TRBV20-1	TRBJ2-1	TGCAGTGCTAGAGTGAGACAACCTAGAGATGAGCAGTTCTTC	CSARVRQPRDEQFF
NA	medium-sized	TRBV10-1	TRBJ2-3	TGCGCCAGCAGTGAGAGCGGGCAGGGGGAGCGGGATACGCAGTATTTT	CASSESGQGERDTQYF
NA	many	TRBV7-2	TRBJ1-1	TGTGCCAGCAGCTTCCCCCTCACTGAAGCTTTCTTT	CASSFPLTEAFF
NA	medium-sized	TRBV5-1	TRBJ2-2	TGCGCCAGCAGCTTGGCGAGGGACTCGAACACCGGGGAGCTGTTTTTT	CASSLARDSNTGELFF
NA	few	TRBV2	TRBJ1-2	TGTGCCAGCAGTGAGGCAGGGTCCTATGGCTACACCTTC	CASSEAGSYGYTF
NA	NA	TRBV20-1	TRBJ2-7	TGCAGTGCTAGAGACCCTAGACGGTTAAGCTCCTACGAGCAGTACTTC	CSARDPRRLSSYEQYF
NA	medium-sized	TRBV6-2/TRBV6-3	TRBJ2-7	TGTGCCAGCAGTTACGCCGGTTACTACGAGCAGTACTTC	CASSYAGYYEQYF
TRBD1	NA	TRBV5-1	TRBJ2-5	TGCGCCACAGGACAGGGGGAAGAGACCCAGTACTTC	CATGQGEETQYF
NA	many	TRBV18	TRBJ2-1	TGTGCCAGCTCAGTGACAGGTTTCTACAATGAGCAGTTCTTC	CASSVTGFYNEQFF
NA	NA	TRBV4-1	TRBJ1-1	TGCGCCAGCAGCCGAACACAGGGTTCGACTGAAGCTTTCTTT	CASSRTQGSTEAFF
TRBD2	NA	TRBV3-1	TRBJ2-7	TGTGCCAGCAGCCGTGAGCTAGCGGGGACCTCGAGAGAGCAGTACTTC	CASSRELAGTSREQYF
NA	few	TRBV21-1	TRBJ2-2	TGTGCCAGCAGCATAAGGCACACCGGGGAGCTGTTTTTT	CASSIRHTGELFF
NA	many	TRBV11-2	TRBJ2-7	TGTGCCAGCAGCCGAGACAGGTTCAGGGAGCAGTACTTC	CASSRDRFREQYF